The TCR beta chain under discussion was sequenced for a study of T cell repertoires in cytomegalovirus infection. At the level of the study: Matching HLA type and CMV infection were both indicated by public TCR beta signatures. The study, taken as a whole, reports: HLA-C-restricted CMV clonotypes gave the most frequent clonotype in two of eight donors.

TCRdb used MiXCR to reprocess the reads, holding one entry per CDR3 protein. There are around 320,000 distinct CDR3 sequences in the sample; 8% to 10% occur only once, and 3.5% to 4.5% lies in the top ten. V lost 5 bases and J lost 4; bases outside the gene matches: 14. This CDR3 contains 17 residues. Germline CDR1 SGHTA, CDR2 FQGTGA. Comment on this clonotype: Its antigen is currently unknown.

This rearrangement joins TRBV7-3 to TRBJ2-4; TRBD2 agrees at 7 bases. Sequenced: PBMCs. This clonotype originated in a human donor in good health (CMV status not recorded). Some clones in this sample may be carry-over from other donors' samples. This chain's CDR3 is CASSNEASGGPKNIQYF. CDR3 sequence (DNA): TGTGCCAGCAGCAACGAGGCTAGCGGAGGACCTAAAAACATTCAGTACTTC.